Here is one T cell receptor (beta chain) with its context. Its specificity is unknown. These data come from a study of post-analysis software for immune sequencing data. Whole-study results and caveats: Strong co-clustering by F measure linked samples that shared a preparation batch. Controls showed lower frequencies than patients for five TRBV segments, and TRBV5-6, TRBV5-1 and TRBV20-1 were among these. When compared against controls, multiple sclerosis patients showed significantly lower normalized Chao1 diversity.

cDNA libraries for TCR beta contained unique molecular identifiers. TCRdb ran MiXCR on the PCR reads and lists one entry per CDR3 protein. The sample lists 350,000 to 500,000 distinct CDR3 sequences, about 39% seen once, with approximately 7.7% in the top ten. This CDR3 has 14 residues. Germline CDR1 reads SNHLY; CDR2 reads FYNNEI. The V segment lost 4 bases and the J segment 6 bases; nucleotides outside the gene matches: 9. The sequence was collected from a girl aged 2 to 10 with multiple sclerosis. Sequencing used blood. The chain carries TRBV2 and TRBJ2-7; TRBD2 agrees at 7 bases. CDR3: CASSVRGSLGEQYF. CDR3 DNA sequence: TGTGCCAGCAGTGTGCGCGGGAGTCTGGGCGAGCAGTACTTC.